The subject of this entry is one TCR beta chain. Its specificity is not known. The data originate from a study of cytotoxic CD8 clonotypes in ibrutinib-treated CLL. Study at large: After a median of approximately 68 months, roughly 14 patients stayed remitted and 12 progressed; responses had been partial in 24 and complete in 2. Whole-study results and caveats: Elevated clonality accompanied ibrutinib response, with a return toward baseline values at progression. Among the clonotypes, public ones were uncommon and contracted or held stable on treatment.

Clones were sequenced by immunoSEQ multiplex PCR, and TCRdb holds only the in-frame ones, with some missing. The sample carries around 70,000 clones, about 84% recorded once. This sample comprised PBMCs, obtained at disease progression, from a patient treated with ibrutinib. This clonotype originated in a human donor with chronic lymphocytic leukemia.

This CDR3 reads CASSLEGTGGIGYTF. CDR3 sequence (DNA): TGCGCCAGCAGCTTGGAGGGAACAGGGGGTATTGGCTACACCTTC. The rearrangement joins TRBV5-1 to TRBJ1-2; 8 bases line up with TRBD1. The CDR3 has 15 amino acids. J lost 7 bases, V lost 0 bases, and 8 bases had no gene match. Germline values: CDR1 SGHRS, CDR2 YFSETQ. The variable domain in full, completed from reference TRBV5-1 and TRBJ1-2, reads KAGVTQTPRYLIKTRGQQVTLSCSPISGHRSVSWYQQTPGQGLQFLFEYFSETQRNKGNFPGRFSGRQFSNSRSEMNVSTLELGDSALYLCASSLEGTGGIGYTFGSGTRLTVV.